Described below is a single T cell receptor beta chain sequence and its context. The antigen remains undetermined. This sample stems from a study of T cell responses to AZD1222 COVID-19 vaccine. Findings of the study overall: In a largely white British group with more females than males, clonal diversity was possibly underestimated.

Trimming shortened V by 0 bases and J by 10 bases, and 13 bases separated the two germline ends. The germline V gene encodes CDR1 LGHDT and CDR2 YNNKEL (reference sequence). This CDR3 is built from 14 residues. TCRdb keeps only in-frame clones here, not all; method: immunoSEQ multiplex PCR. In the table there are around 140,000 clones, about 93% of which are singletons. The J gene is TRBJ2-1, the V gene TRBV3-1 (or the pseudogene TRBV3-2); a weak D match, TRBD1 (6 bases). The sequence derives from an adult in good health. The source was peripheral blood, collected on day 0 of AZD1222 vaccination. In DNA, the CDR3 is TGTGCCAGCAGCCAAGACGCCACAGGGCGGGAGCAGTTCTTC. It yields the protein CASSQDATGREQFF.